This T cell receptor beta chain derives from a study of long-term antiretroviral therapy in people with HIV. CDR1 MNHNY and CDR2 SVGAGI come from the germline V gene (reference sequence). The CDR3 contains 16 residues. V lost 5 bases and J lost 9; bases outside the gene matches: 13. With survey level as its setting, the immunoSEQ assay was v3.0. Libraries were prepared by immunoSEQ multiplex PCR; TCRdb keeps only in-frame clonotypes and omits some of them. The sample yields 10,000 to 15,000 clones, 70% to 80% seen once. The TCR comes from a woman between 18 and 29 years old with HIV. The chain is built from TRBV6-6 and TRBJ2-1; TRBD2 matches 10 bases. The specimen was unsorted PBMCs, collected 1.3 years after starting antiretroviral therapy. DNA of the CDR3: TGTGCCAGCAGTCACTATGACAGCGGGGGGGCCGGTGAGCAGTTCTTC. This translates into CASSHYDSGGAGEQFF.